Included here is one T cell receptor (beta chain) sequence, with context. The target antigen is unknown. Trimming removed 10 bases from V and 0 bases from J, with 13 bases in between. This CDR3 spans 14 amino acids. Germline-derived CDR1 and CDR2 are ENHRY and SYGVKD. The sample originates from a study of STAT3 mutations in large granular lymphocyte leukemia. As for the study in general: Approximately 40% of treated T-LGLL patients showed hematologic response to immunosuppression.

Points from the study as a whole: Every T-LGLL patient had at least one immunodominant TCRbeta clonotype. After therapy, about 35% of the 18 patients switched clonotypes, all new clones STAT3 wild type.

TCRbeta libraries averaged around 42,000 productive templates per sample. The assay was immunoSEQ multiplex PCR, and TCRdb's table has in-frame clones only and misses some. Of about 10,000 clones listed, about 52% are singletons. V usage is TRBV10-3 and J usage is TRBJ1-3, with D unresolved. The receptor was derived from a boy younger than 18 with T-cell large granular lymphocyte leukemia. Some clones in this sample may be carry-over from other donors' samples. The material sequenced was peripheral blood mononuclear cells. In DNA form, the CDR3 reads TGTGCCACAGTCCTGAGTACCTCTGGAAACACCATATATTTT. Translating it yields CATVLSTSGNTIYF.